This is a list of T cell receptor beta chains from one sample in a study of blood T cells in healthy people across ages. TCRdb redid the calling of the 5' RACE reads with MiXCR, one entry per CDR3 protein. The sample consists of roughly 1,000,000 distinct CDR3 sequences, under 30% of them appearing once. Another study also made use of these data, one on T cells of mothers and their children.

The specimen sequenced was blood. Receptors were obtained from a girl between 2 and 10 years old in good health. CDR3s include the opening cysteine and the closing phenylalanine or tryptophan. The D gene is left open where the match is weak. Clone size is given for some rows only: seen once, a few or many times, or a class if the clone is expanded.

d_gene: .; abundance: .; v_gene: TRBV12-3/TRBV12-4; j_gene: TRBJ2-2; CDR3nt: TGTGCCAGCATGGGGTTTGGGGAAAACACCGGGGAGCTGTTTTTT; CDR3aa: CASMGFGENTGELFF
d_gene: TRBD2; abundance: .; v_gene: TRBV4-3; j_gene: TRBJ2-1; CDR3nt: TGCGCCAGCAGCCAAGAGGGCGTAGGCGGGGGACCCTACAATGAGCAGTTCTTC; CDR3aa: CASSQEGVGGGPYNEQFF
d_gene: TRBD2; abundance: .; v_gene: TRBV5-1; j_gene: TRBJ2-5; CDR3nt: TGTGCCAGCAGCTTGGAAGCGGGGGCGGGAGAGACCCAGTACTTC; CDR3aa: CASSLEAGAGETQYF
d_gene: .; abundance: .; v_gene: TRBV6-2/TRBV6-3; j_gene: TRBJ2-7; CDR3nt: TGTGCCAGCGGACTGGGCCTTGGGGAGCAGTACTTC; CDR3aa: CASGLGLGEQYF
d_gene: .; abundance: .; v_gene: TRBV9; j_gene: TRBJ1-4; CDR3nt: TGTGCCAGCAGCGTAGGAGGGGTCAATGAAAAACTGTTTTTT; CDR3aa: CASSVGGVNEKLFF
d_gene: TRBD2; abundance: few; v_gene: TRBV20-1; j_gene: TRBJ2-1; CDR3nt: TGCAGTGCGGATGCCCGGACTAGCGGGGGGAAGCAGTTCTTC; CDR3aa: CSADARTSGGKQFF
d_gene: .; abundance: few; v_gene: TRBV7-2; j_gene: TRBJ2-7; CDR3nt: TGTGCCAGCAGCTTCAACACAGGGATCTACGAGCAGTACTTC; CDR3aa: CASSFNTGIYEQYF
d_gene: TRBD1; abundance: few; v_gene: TRBV5-5; j_gene: TRBJ2-1; CDR3nt: TGTGCCAGCAGCTTCAGCCAGGGGGCCTACAATGAGCAGTTCTTC; CDR3aa: CASSFSQGAYNEQFF
d_gene: .; abundance: .; v_gene: TRBV20-1; j_gene: TRBJ1-1; CDR3nt: TGCAGTGCTCCGCGCCATAGAGAAGCTTTCTTT; CDR3aa: CSAPRHREAFF
d_gene: .; abundance: few; v_gene: TRBV4-3; j_gene: TRBJ2-5; CDR3nt: TGCGCCAGCAGCCCAATAACTGGGGTGGGTGAGACCCAGTACTTC; CDR3aa: CASSPITGVGETQYF